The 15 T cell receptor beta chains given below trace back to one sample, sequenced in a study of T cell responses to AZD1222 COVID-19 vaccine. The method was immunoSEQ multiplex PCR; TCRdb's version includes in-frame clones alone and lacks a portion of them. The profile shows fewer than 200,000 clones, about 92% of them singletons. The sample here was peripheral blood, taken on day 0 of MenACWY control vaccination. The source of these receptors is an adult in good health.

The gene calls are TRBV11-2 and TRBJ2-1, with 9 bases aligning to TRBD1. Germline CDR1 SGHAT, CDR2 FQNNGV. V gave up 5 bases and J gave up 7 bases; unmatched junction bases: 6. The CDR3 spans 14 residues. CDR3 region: CASSVYRGRNEQFF. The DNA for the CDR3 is TGTGCCAGCAGCGTATACAGGGGGCGGAATGAGCAGTTCTTC.

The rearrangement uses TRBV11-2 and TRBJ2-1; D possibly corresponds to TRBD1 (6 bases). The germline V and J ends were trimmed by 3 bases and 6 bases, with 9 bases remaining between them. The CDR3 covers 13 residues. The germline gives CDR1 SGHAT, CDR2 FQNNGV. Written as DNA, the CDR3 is TGTGCCAGCAGCTTGGGCAGGGGCAATGAGCAGTTCTTC. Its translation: CASSLGRGNEQFF. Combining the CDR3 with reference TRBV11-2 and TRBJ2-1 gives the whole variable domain EAGVAQSPRYKIIEKRQSVAFWCNPISGHATLYWYQQILGQGPKLLIQFQNNGVVDDSQLPKDRFSAERLKGVDSTLKIQPAKLEDSAVYLCASSLGRGNEQFFGPGTRLTVL.

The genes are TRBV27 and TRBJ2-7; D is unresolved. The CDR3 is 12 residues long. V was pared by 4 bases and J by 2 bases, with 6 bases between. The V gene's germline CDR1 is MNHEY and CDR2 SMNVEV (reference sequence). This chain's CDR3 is CASSSVAYEQYF. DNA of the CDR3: TGTGCCAGCAGTTCCGTCGCCTACGAGCAGTACTTC.

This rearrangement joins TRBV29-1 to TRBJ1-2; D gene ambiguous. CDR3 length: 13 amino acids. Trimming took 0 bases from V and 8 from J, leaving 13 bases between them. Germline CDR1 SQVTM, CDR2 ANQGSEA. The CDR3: CSVEDVRSFGYTF. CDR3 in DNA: TGCAGCGTTGAAGATGTCAGATCTTTCGGCTACACCTTC.

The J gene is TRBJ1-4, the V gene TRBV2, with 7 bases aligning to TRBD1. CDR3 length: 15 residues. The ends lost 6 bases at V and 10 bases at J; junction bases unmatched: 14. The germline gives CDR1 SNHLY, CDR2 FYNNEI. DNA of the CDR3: TGTGCCAGCAGCCCCCGGACAGGCGAAGGCGGAAAACTGTTTTTT. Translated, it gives CASSPRTGEGGKLFF.

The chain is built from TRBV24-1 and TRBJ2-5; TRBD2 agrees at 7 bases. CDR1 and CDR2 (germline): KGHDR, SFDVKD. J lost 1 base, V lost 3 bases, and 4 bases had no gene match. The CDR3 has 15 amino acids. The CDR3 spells CATSDTPSGQETQYF. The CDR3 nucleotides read TGTGCCACCAGTGATACCCCTAGCGGCCAAGAGACCCAGTACTTC.

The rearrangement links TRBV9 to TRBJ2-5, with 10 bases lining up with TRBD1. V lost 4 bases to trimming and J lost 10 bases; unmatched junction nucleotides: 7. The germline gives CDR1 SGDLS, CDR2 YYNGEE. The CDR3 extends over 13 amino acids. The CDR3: CASSSGQGIDQYF. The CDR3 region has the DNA TGTGCCAGCAGCTCGGGACAGGGGATAGACCAGTACTTC. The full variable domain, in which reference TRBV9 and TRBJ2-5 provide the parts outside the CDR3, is DSGVTQTPKHLITATGQRVTLRCSPRSGDLSVYWYQQSLDQGLQFLIQYYNGEERAKGNILERFSAQQFPDLHSELNLSSLELGDSALYFCASSSGQGIDQYFGPGTRLLVL.

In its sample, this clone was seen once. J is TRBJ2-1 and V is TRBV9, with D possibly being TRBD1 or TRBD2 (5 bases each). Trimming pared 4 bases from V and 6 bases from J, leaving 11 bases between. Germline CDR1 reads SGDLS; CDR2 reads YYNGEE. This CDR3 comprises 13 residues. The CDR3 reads CASSPGTPNEQFF. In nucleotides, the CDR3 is TGTGCCAGCAGCCCCGGGACCCCCAATGAGCAGTTCTTC.

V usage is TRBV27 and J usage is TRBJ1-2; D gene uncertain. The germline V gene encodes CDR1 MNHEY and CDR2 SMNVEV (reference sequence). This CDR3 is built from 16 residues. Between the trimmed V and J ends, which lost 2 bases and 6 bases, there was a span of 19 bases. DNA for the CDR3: TGTGCCAGCAGTTTACTGGGCGAGACCCCACGCGATGGCTACACCTTC. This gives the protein CASSLLGETPRDGYTF.

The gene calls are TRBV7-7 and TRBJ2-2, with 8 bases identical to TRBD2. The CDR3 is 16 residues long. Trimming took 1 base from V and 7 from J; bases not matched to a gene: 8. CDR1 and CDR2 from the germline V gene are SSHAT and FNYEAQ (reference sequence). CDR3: CASSLEPGGLNGELFF. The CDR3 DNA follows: TGTGCCAGCAGCTTAGAACCGGGAGGGCTCAACGGGGAGCTGTTTTTT.

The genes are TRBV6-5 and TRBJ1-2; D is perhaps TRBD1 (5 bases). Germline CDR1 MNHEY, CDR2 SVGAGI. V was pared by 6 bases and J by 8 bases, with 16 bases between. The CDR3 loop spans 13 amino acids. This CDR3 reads CASSKGLRGGYTF. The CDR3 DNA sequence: TGTGCCAGCAGCAAGGGATTAAGGGGCGGCTACACCTTC.

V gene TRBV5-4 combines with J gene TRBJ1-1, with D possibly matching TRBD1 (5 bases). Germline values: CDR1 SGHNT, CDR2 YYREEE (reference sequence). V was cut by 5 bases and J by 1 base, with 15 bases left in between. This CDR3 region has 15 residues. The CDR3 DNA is TGTGCCAGCAGTCGGGGCCAGGGAGCGAACACTGAAGCTTTCTTT. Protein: CASSRGQGANTEAFF.

The CDR3 region is CASTRTSGMYNEQFF. CDR3 sequence (DNA): TGTGCCAGTACCCGGACTAGCGGGATGTACAATGAGCAGTTCTTC. The rearrangement links TRBV19 to TRBJ2-1; TRBD2 aligns across 12 bases. Losses at the gene ends were 7 bases for V and 4 bases for J; bases not matched to a gene: 5. This CDR3 is built from 15 residues. The germline V gene encodes CDR1 LNHDA and CDR2 SQIVND (reference sequence). The full variable domain, its missing parts supplied by reference TRBV19 and TRBJ2-1, is DGGITQSPKYLFRKEGQNVTLSCEQNLNHDAMYWYRQDPGQGLRLIYYSQIVNDFQKGDIAEGYSVSREKKESFPLTVTSAQKNPTAFYLCASTRTSGMYNEQFFGPGTRLTVL.

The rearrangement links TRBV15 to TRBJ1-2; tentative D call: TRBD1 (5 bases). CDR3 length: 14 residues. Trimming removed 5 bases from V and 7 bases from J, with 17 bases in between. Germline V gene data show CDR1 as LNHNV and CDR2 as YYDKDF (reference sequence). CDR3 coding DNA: TGTGCCACCAGCGTCGCGGGGTTCGGGGCTGGCTACACCTTC. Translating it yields CATSVAGFGAGYTF.

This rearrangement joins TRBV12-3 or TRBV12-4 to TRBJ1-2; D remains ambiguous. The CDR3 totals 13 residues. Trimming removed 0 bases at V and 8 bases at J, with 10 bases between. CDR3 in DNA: TGTGCCAGCAGTTTAGCGGTGGGAGGCGGCTACACCTTC. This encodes CASSLAVGGGYTF.